This T cell receptor beta chain was obtained from a study of spatial heterogeneity in lung cancer (dated by TCRdb to between 2019 and 2020). With regard to the full study: Beta-chain transcripts were consistently detected in greater numbers than alpha-chain transcripts, which likely reflects a higher abundance of beta-chain transcripts. Both alpha and beta chains were TCR-sequenced in samples taken at surgery, namely 220 tumor regions, under 80 matched nontumor lung samples and roughly 56 PBMC samples. In the raw uncorrected reads, each unique combination of TCR and UMI appeared more than ten times on average. The study quantitatively compared TCR alpha and beta repertoires across multiple tumor regions, matched nontumor lung and blood in non-small cell lung cancer. Nonsynonymous mutation counts, determined by whole-exome sequencing of tumor tissue, were related to TCR repertoire features.

The paper as a whole reports these results and caveats: Ubiquitous expanded tumor TCRs were detected in blood more often at tumor resection than at routine follow-up. Confirming at a functional level the hypothesis that regional TCRs recognize regional mutations was considered to require additional single-cell paired TCR alpha and beta sequencing.

Its CDR3 holds 14 amino acids, cysteine through phenylalanine. Only the CDR3 DNA is retained, 42 bases long and in frame from the first base. CDR1 and CDR2 (SGHNT, YYREEE) derive from the germline V gene (reference sequence). The junction carries 8 bases between V and J, which are trimmed by 0 bases and 5 bases respectively. To note about this clonotype: This clone's antigen is unknown. No base quality values were provided; no much bigger clone lies one nucleotide off.

The sample's time point, from its label and the paper: sample taken at primary tumor resection. Without any cell sorting, TCR sequencing was performed on whole RNA extracted either from tumor and nontumor lung tissue or from cryopreserved PBMC samples. Samples were obtained from about 69 patients with early-stage, untreated non-small cell lung cancer from the lung TRACERx cohort. Only patients for whom sufficient RNA was available from at least two tumor regions were selected for TCR sequencing. Library preparation employed 5' RACE. Sequencing was carried out with a NextSeq 500. In the TCR library protocol, a unique molecular identifier was attached to each TCR cDNA molecule so that PCR and sequencing errors could be corrected. The authors' analysis ran thus. TCR identification, UMI-based error correction and CDR3 extraction were all carried out with Decombinator tools. TCRs above a frequency of 2 per 1,000, corresponding to the top 1% of the tumor frequency distribution, were defined as expanded. Rényi diversity was computed with the R vegan package after subsampling each repertoire 100 times to 5,000 TCRs. To build CDR3 similarity networks, amino acid triplet string-kernel similarity was used, and CDR3s were connected when their pairwise similarity was above 0.82. TCRdb cleaned the public reads at Q25 with fastp, built clones with MiXCR and kept in-frame beta chains. Here each entry gathers all rows of one CDR3 protein and keeps the most common genes and DNA. It is TCRdb's table, rather than the study itself, that gives the V and J calls and clone size. The sample records roughly 40,000 distinct CDR3 sequences, approximately 7% of which are singletons. About 40% of the sample goes to the ten largest clones.

The specimen comprised PBMCs, sampled at surgery. The receptor's source is a female donor with early-stage non-small cell lung cancer. The chain is assembled from TRBV5-4 and TRBJ1-4, with the D segment identity uncertain. Read as DNA, the sequence is TGTGCCAGCAGCTTGGACAGAAGAAATGAAAAACTGTTTTTT. The resulting protein is CASSLDRRNEKLFF.